Listed below are T cell receptor beta chains from one sample, sequenced in a study of cytotoxic CD8 clonotypes in ibrutinib-treated CLL. Clones were read by immunoSEQ multiplex PCR, and TCRdb kept only the in-frame ones, dropping some. Of roughly 130,000 clones in the sample, 79% were seen once. Sequencing was performed on PBMCs, taken after 12 months of ibrutinib treatment. These receptors all stem from a human donor with chronic lymphocytic leukemia. Each CDR3 is given with its conserved first and last residue. D genes are given only for firm matches. A clone size is listed for some rows: how often the clone was seen (once, few, many), or a class if it is expanded.

clone_size: .; v_call: TRBV18; d_call: .; cdr3_length: 11; j_call: TRBJ1-2; cdr3_aa: CASSPMDGYTF; cdr3_nt: TGTGCCAGCTCACCAATGGATGGCTACACCTTC
clone_size: .; v_call: TRBV28; d_call: .; cdr3_length: 12; j_call: TRBJ1-2; cdr3_aa: CASTPNHPLYTF; cdr3_nt: TGTGCCAGCACCCCAAACCATCCGCTCTACACCTTC
clone_size: .; v_call: TRBV27; d_call: TRBD2; cdr3_length: 15; j_call: TRBJ2-1; cdr3_aa: CASSLGGSTYNEQFF; cdr3_nt: TGTGCCAGCAGTTTAGGCGGGAGTACCTACAATGAGCAGTTCTTC
clone_size: .; v_call: TRBV7-8; d_call: TRBD2; cdr3_length: 18; j_call: TRBJ2-3; cdr3_aa: CASSRGELAGRHTDTQYF; cdr3_nt: TGTGCCAGCAGTCGTGGGGAACTAGCGGGGCGTCATACGGATACGCAGTATTTT
clone_size: .; v_call: TRBV30; d_call: TRBD1; cdr3_length: 14; j_call: TRBJ1-5; cdr3_aa: CAWTETGSDQPQHF; cdr3_nt: TGTGCCTGGACAGAGACAGGGTCCGATCAGCCCCAGCATTTT
clone_size: few; v_call: TRBV6-5; d_call: .; cdr3_length: 14; j_call: TRBJ1-3; cdr3_aa: CASSPLISGNTIYF; cdr3_nt: TGTGCCAGCAGTCCCCTGATATCCGGAAACACCATATATTTT
clone_size: .; v_call: TRBV7-8; d_call: TRBD2; cdr3_length: 17; j_call: TRBJ2-1; cdr3_aa: CASSLVRGLREYGEQFF; cdr3_nt: TGTGCCAGCAGCTTAGTGAGGGGTTTGCGGGAGTACGGTGAGCAGTTCTTC
clone_size: .; v_call: TRBV9; d_call: TRBD2; cdr3_length: 15; j_call: TRBJ2-1; cdr3_aa: CASSGLAGFYNEQFF; cdr3_nt: TGTGCCAGCAGCGGATTAGCGGGGTTCTACAATGAGCAGTTCTTC
clone_size: few; v_call: TRBV7-2; d_call: .; cdr3_length: 13; j_call: TRBJ2-1; cdr3_aa: CASSPRRANEQFF; cdr3_nt: TGTGCCAGCAGCCCCCGGCGGGCCAATGAGCAGTTCTTC
clone_size: .; v_call: TRBV14; d_call: .; cdr3_length: 16; j_call: TRBJ2-1; cdr3_aa: CASSQGSRGSYNEQFF; cdr3_nt: TGTGCCAGCAGCCAAGGTTCTCGGGGCTCCTACAATGAGCAGTTCTTC
clone_size: .; v_call: TRBV7-2; d_call: TRBD1; cdr3_length: 13; j_call: TRBJ1-5; cdr3_aa: CASSLEDRDFQHF; cdr3_nt: TGTGCCAGCAGCTTAGAGGACAGGGACTTTCAGCATTTT
clone_size: few; v_call: TRBV6-4; d_call: .; cdr3_length: 15; j_call: TRBJ2-1; cdr3_aa: CASSERSSALNEQFF; cdr3_nt: TGTGCCAGCAGTGAACGGTCTAGCGCCCTCAATGAGCAGTTCTTC
clone_size: few; v_call: TRBV18; d_call: TRBD2; cdr3_length: 15; j_call: TRBJ2-3; cdr3_aa: CASSPGLARDRTQYF; cdr3_nt: TGTGCCAGCTCACCAGGACTAGCGAGGGATAGAACGCAGTATTTT
clone_size: few; v_call: TRBV9; d_call: .; cdr3_length: 12; j_call: TRBJ2-1; cdr3_aa: CASSVEYNEQFF; cdr3_nt: TGTGCCAGCAGCGTAGAGTACAATGAGCAGTTCTTC
clone_size: few; v_call: TRBV15; d_call: TRBD1; cdr3_length: 15; j_call: TRBJ2-4; cdr3_aa: CATSSRQGPENIQYF; cdr3_nt: TGTGCCACCAGCAGTCGACAGGGCCCGGAAAACATTCAGTACTTC
clone_size: .; v_call: TRBV5-8; d_call: TRBD1; cdr3_length: 18; j_call: TRBJ2-3; cdr3_aa: CASSRRFGQGTSTDTQYF; cdr3_nt: TGTGCCAGCAGCCGCCGTTTCGGACAGGGGACCAGCACAGATACGCAGTATTTT
clone_size: .; v_call: TRBV21-1; d_call: .; cdr3_length: 15; j_call: TRBJ1-5; cdr3_aa: CASSKLSQYREPQHF; cdr3_nt: TGTGCCAGCAGCAAATTATCACAGTATCGTGAGCCCCAGCATTTT
clone_size: .; v_call: TRBV4-3; d_call: .; cdr3_length: 14; j_call: TRBJ2-1; cdr3_aa: CASSQVLTYNEQFF; cdr3_nt: TGCGCCAGCAGCCAAGTTCTCACTTACAATGAGCAGTTCTTC
clone_size: .; v_call: TRBV27; d_call: TRBD2; cdr3_length: 17; j_call: TRBJ2-1; cdr3_aa: CASSSTRLAHFINEQFF; cdr3_nt: TGTGCCAGCAGTTCGACGAGACTAGCCCACTTTATCAATGAGCAGTTCTTC
clone_size: .; v_call: TRBV5-1; d_call: TRBD2; cdr3_length: 18; j_call: TRBJ2-6; cdr3_aa: CASSLGLAGNSGANVLTF; cdr3_nt: TGCGCCAGCAGCTTGGGCCTAGCGGGAAACTCTGGGGCCAACGTCCTGACTTTC
clone_size: .; v_call: TRBV7-9; d_call: .; cdr3_length: 10; j_call: TRBJ1-2; cdr3_aa: CASSLKSGHF; cdr3_nt: TGTGCCAGCAGTTTAAAGTCGGGGCACTTC
clone_size: once; v_call: TRBV15; d_call: .; cdr3_length: 12; j_call: TRBJ1-5; cdr3_aa: CATSSRNQPQHF; cdr3_nt: TGTGCCACCAGCAGTCGTAATCAGCCCCAGCATTTT
clone_size: .; v_call: TRBV9; d_call: .; cdr3_length: 16; j_call: TRBJ2-3; cdr3_aa: CASSVRPGTGPDTQYF; cdr3_nt: TGTGCCAGCAGCGTACGTCCGGGGACGGGCCCAGATACGCAGTATTTT
clone_size: .; v_call: TRBV30; d_call: TRBD1; cdr3_length: 18; j_call: TRBJ2-3; cdr3_aa: CAWEPGQGFVGVADTQYF; cdr3_nt: TGTGCCTGGGAACCGGGACAGGGTTTTGTTGGTGTCGCAGATACGCAGTATTTT
clone_size: .; v_call: TRBV4-3; d_call: .; cdr3_length: 17; j_call: TRBJ2-1; cdr3_aa: CASSQAFRLSSYNEQFF; cdr3_nt: TGCGCCAGCAGCCAAGCCTTTCGGTTAAGCTCCTACAATGAGCAGTTCTTC
clone_size: .; v_call: TRBV2; d_call: .; cdr3_length: 15; j_call: TRBJ1-5; cdr3_aa: CASSTDMVNNQPQHF; cdr3_nt: TGTGCCAGCAGTACGGACATGGTAAACAATCAGCCCCAGCATTTT
clone_size: .; v_call: TRBV19; d_call: TRBD1; cdr3_length: 12; j_call: TRBJ2-7; cdr3_aa: CATGTGFYEQYF; cdr3_nt: TGTGCCACTGGGACAGGGTTCTACGAGCAGTACTTC
clone_size: once; v_call: TRBV6-5; d_call: TRBD1; cdr3_length: 15; j_call: TRBJ2-7; cdr3_aa: CASSYAGTGSYEQYF; cdr3_nt: TGTGCCAGCAGTTACGCCGGGACAGGGAGTTACGAGCAGTACTTC
clone_size: .; v_call: TRBV4-1; d_call: .; cdr3_length: 16; j_call: TRBJ1-1; cdr3_aa: CASSRSGGRMNTEAFF; cdr3_nt: TGCGCCAGCAGCCGCTCCGGAGGTAGAATGAACACTGAAGCTTTCTTT
clone_size: .; v_call: TRBV13; d_call: TRBD2; cdr3_length: 17; j_call: TRBJ2-1; cdr3_aa: CASSQRAGGPSYNEQFF; cdr3_nt: TGTGCCAGCAGCCAAAGGGCGGGAGGGCCGTCCTACAATGAGCAGTTCTTC
clone_size: .; v_call: TRBV28; d_call: .; cdr3_length: 11; j_call: TRBJ2-7; cdr3_aa: CASSLGLEQYF; cdr3_nt: TGTGCCAGCAGTTTAGGCCTCGAGCAGTACTTC
clone_size: once; v_call: TRBV15; d_call: TRBD1; cdr3_length: 16; j_call: TRBJ2-2; cdr3_aa: CATSGPGTANTGELFF; cdr3_nt: TGTGCCACCAGCGGACCCGGGACAGCGAACACCGGGGAGCTGTTTTTT
clone_size: .; v_call: TRBV6-5; d_call: TRBD1; cdr3_length: 15; j_call: TRBJ2-2; cdr3_aa: CASRKGQGVIGELFF; cdr3_nt: TGTGCCAGCAGGAAGGGACAGGGGGTTATCGGGGAGCTGTTTTTT
clone_size: .; v_call: TRBV2; d_call: TRBD1; cdr3_length: 14; j_call: TRBJ1-1; cdr3_aa: CASWRGQPRAEAFF; cdr3_nt: TGTGCCAGCTGGAGGGGGCAGCCGCGCGCTGAAGCTTTCTTT
clone_size: once; v_call: TRBV27; d_call: TRBD2; cdr3_length: 16; j_call: TRBJ2-1; cdr3_aa: CASSPGLAVIYNEQFF; cdr3_nt: TGTGCCAGCAGTCCCGGACTAGCGGTTATATACAATGAGCAGTTCTTC
clone_size: .; v_call: TRBV5-4; d_call: .; cdr3_length: 15; j_call: TRBJ2-5; cdr3_aa: CASSLEGGAWETQYF; cdr3_nt: TGTGCCAGCAGCTTGGAAGGAGGGGCATGGGAGACCCAGTACTTC
clone_size: .; v_call: TRBV5-1; d_call: TRBD1; cdr3_length: 15; j_call: TRBJ1-4; cdr3_aa: CASSATGGLREKLFF; cdr3_nt: TGCGCCAGCAGTGCAACAGGGGGATTGAGAGAAAAACTGTTTTTT
clone_size: .; v_call: TRBV5-4; d_call: TRBD1; cdr3_length: 13; j_call: TRBJ2-1; cdr3_aa: CASSTGQILKQFF; cdr3_nt: TGTGCCAGCAGCACGGGACAGATTCTAAAGCAGTTCTTC
clone_size: .; v_call: TRBV2; d_call: TRBD2; cdr3_length: 15; j_call: TRBJ2-5; cdr3_aa: CASSAGLAGVETQYF; cdr3_nt: TGTGCCAGCAGTGCCGGTCTAGCGGGAGTAGAGACCCAGTACTTC
clone_size: .; v_call: TRBV9; d_call: TRBD2; cdr3_length: 16; j_call: TRBJ2-1; cdr3_aa: CASSVQGSGNYNEQFF; cdr3_nt: TGTGCCAGCAGCGTTCAGGGTAGCGGGAACTACAATGAGCAGTTCTTC
clone_size: .; v_call: TRBV9; d_call: .; cdr3_length: 15; j_call: TRBJ2-7; cdr3_aa: CASSVTSGQADEQYF; cdr3_nt: TGTGCCAGCAGCGTTACTAGCGGACAGGCGGACGAGCAGTACTTC
clone_size: .; v_call: TRBV27; d_call: .; cdr3_length: 13; j_call: TRBJ2-2; cdr3_aa: CASSWRRTGELFF; cdr3_nt: TGTGCCAGCAGTTGGAGAAGGACCGGGGAGCTGTTTTTT
clone_size: .; v_call: TRBV18; d_call: TRBD1; cdr3_length: 14; j_call: TRBJ1-1; cdr3_aa: CASSPTGGRTEAFF; cdr3_nt: TGTGCCAGCTCACCGACAGGGGGCCGGACTGAAGCTTTCTTT
clone_size: once; v_call: TRBV18; d_call: TRBD1; cdr3_length: 15; j_call: TRBJ2-7; cdr3_aa: CASSPPGTGGRKQYF; cdr3_nt: TGTGCCAGCTCACCTCCCGGGACAGGGGGTCGTAAGCAGTACTTC
clone_size: .; v_call: TRBV7-3; d_call: TRBD1; cdr3_length: 19; j_call: TRBJ1-1; cdr3_aa: CASSLGTARRGGANTEAFF; cdr3_nt: TGTGCCAGCAGCCTGGGGACAGCGAGGCGAGGTGGGGCGAACACTGAAGCTTTCTTT
clone_size: once; v_call: TRBV30; d_call: TRBD1; cdr3_length: 15; j_call: TRBJ1-1; cdr3_aa: CAWTKTGAVDTEAFF; cdr3_nt: TGTGCCTGGACGAAGACAGGGGCGGTGGACACTGAAGCTTTCTTT
clone_size: .; v_call: TRBV7-2; d_call: .; cdr3_length: 15; j_call: TRBJ2-2; cdr3_aa: CASSYRVRGTGELFF; cdr3_nt: TGTGCCAGCAGCTACCGGGTCCGGGGCACCGGGGAGCTGTTTTTT
clone_size: .; v_call: TRBV9; d_call: .; cdr3_length: 17; j_call: TRBJ1-5; cdr3_aa: CASSEQQIGARNQPQHF; cdr3_nt: TGTGCCAGCAGCGAACAACAAATTGGAGCCCGCAATCAGCCCCAGCATTTT
clone_size: few; v_call: TRBV2; d_call: .; cdr3_length: 16; j_call: TRBJ2-6; cdr3_aa: CASSEARALGANVLTF; cdr3_nt: TGTGCCAGCAGTGAAGCTAGGGCTCTTGGGGCCAACGTCCTGACTTTC
clone_size: .; v_call: TRBV30; d_call: .; cdr3_length: 15; j_call: TRBJ2-3; cdr3_aa: CAWGPITSTPDTQYF; cdr3_nt: TGTGCCTGGGGACCAATCACTAGCACCCCAGATACGCAGTATTTT
clone_size: .; v_call: TRBV4-2; d_call: TRBD2; cdr3_length: 15; j_call: TRBJ2-7; cdr3_aa: CASSQATSGNHEQYF; cdr3_nt: TGTGCCAGCAGCCAAGCGACTAGCGGGAACCACGAGCAGTACTTC
clone_size: .; v_call: TRBV30; d_call: .; cdr3_length: 13; j_call: TRBJ2-7; cdr3_aa: CAWSSTPGAKQYF; cdr3_nt: TGTGCCTGGAGTTCTACCCCCGGAGCAAAGCAGTACTTC
clone_size: .; v_call: TRBV10-1; d_call: TRBD2; cdr3_length: 15; j_call: TRBJ2-3; cdr3_aa: CASSAWREGPDTQYF; cdr3_nt: TGCGCCAGCAGTGCGTGGCGGGAGGGCCCAGATACGCAGTATTTT
clone_size: .; v_call: TRBV4-3; d_call: TRBD2; cdr3_length: 15; j_call: TRBJ2-7; cdr3_aa: CASSQWSGSGYEQYF; cdr3_nt: TGCGCCAGCAGCCAATGGAGCGGGAGCGGATACGAGCAGTACTTC
clone_size: .; v_call: TRBV11-2; d_call: .; cdr3_length: 15; j_call: TRBJ2-1; cdr3_aa: CASSLEDGRINEQFF; cdr3_nt: TGTGCCAGCAGCTTAGAGGACGGGAGAATAAATGAGCAGTTCTTC
clone_size: .; v_call: TRBV5-4; d_call: TRBD2; cdr3_length: 14; j_call: TRBJ2-3; cdr3_aa: CASSLSGRTDTQYF; cdr3_nt: TGTGCCAGCAGCTTAAGCGGGAGAACAGATACGCAGTATTTT
clone_size: .; v_call: TRBV6-5; d_call: TRBD2; cdr3_length: 14; j_call: TRBJ2-1; cdr3_aa: CASSSLGGLAEQFF; cdr3_nt: TGTGCCAGCAGTTCTCTCGGTGGACTAGCTGAGCAGTTCTTC
clone_size: .; v_call: TRBV7-9; d_call: .; cdr3_length: 12; j_call: TRBJ2-7; cdr3_aa: CASSPSSYEQYF; cdr3_nt: TGTGCCAGCAGCCCCAGCTCCTACGAGCAGTACTTC